The clone carrying this T cell receptor (beta chain) was observed a few times. In the authors' methods: Amplified reference gene primers provided the basis for estimating nucleated cell counts. Generated by immunoSEQ multiplex PCR, the TCRdb table keeps only in-frame clones and is missing some. Clone size and the V and J calls come from that table; the DNA yielded D and trimming. The sample has 40,000 to 60,000 clones, around 84% seen once. This entry belongs to a study of blood T cell repertoires in COVID-19. Study information: Both acute and convalescent COVID-19 samples were obtained from the United States, Italy and Spain. Nucleic acid was either cDNA or gDNA, and it came from T cells, B-cell-depleted T cells, or PBMCs.

CDR3 size: 15 residues. The V segment lost 4 bases and the J segment 7 bases; nucleotides outside the gene matches: 7. CDR1 is LGHNA, CDR2 YSLEER, per germline. The chain has TRBV4-3 and TRBJ2-1; 10 bases align to TRBD2. Sequenced material: peripheral blood. This clonotype originated in a human donor in a cohort sampled during active COVID-19. CDR3 region: CASSLLAGVGNEQFF. CDR3 sequence (DNA): TGCGCCAGCAGCCTCCTAGCGGGAGTTGGGAATGAGCAGTTCTTC.